This entry lists 5 T cell receptor beta chains sequenced from one sample in a study of T cell changes during pregnancy in multiple sclerosis. Data came from immunoSEQ multiplex PCR; TCRdb stores just in-frame clones and leaves some out. The sample includes around 70,000 clones, more than 90% of them seen just once. Sequencing was performed on peripheral blood, taken after pregnancy. The source is a female donor in good health, enrolled as a control in a pregnancy study.

The rearrangement links TRBV19 to TRBJ1-5; TRBD1 might be the D (6 bases). V was trimmed by 6 bases and J by 3 bases, leaving 21 bases between them. This CDR3 comprises 17 residues. The germline gives CDR1 LNHDA, CDR2 SQIVND (reference sequence). DNA of the CDR3: TGTGCCAGTAGGACAGGCTTCTCAGCCGCCCTCAATCAGCCCCAGCATTTT. This codes for CASRTGFSAALNQPQHF. Using reference TRBV19 and TRBJ1-5 for the parts outside the CDR3, the full variable domain is DGGITQSPKYLFRKEGQNVTLSCEQNLNHDAMYWYRQDPGQGLRLIYYSQIVNDFQKGDIAEGYSVSREKKESFPLTVTSAQKNPTAFYLCASRTGFSAALNQPQHFGDGTRLSIL.

The V and J genes are TRBV28 and TRBJ1-3; 7 bases match TRBD1. In germline, CDR1 is MDHEN, CDR2 SYDVKM. The CDR3 has 17 residues. J gave up 0 bases and V 6 bases, and 11 bases lay outside the gene matches. DNA of the CDR3: TGTGCCAGCAGGTCCACAGGGGCCCTTACCTCTGGAAACACCATATATTTT. It yields the protein CASRSTGALTSGNTIYF.

This clone was observed once. The rearrangement links TRBV11-1 to TRBJ1-2; TRBD1 is a possible D gene (6 bases). This CDR3 region has 17 residues. Germline CDR1 and CDR2: SGHAT and FQDESV (reference sequence). V lost 1 base and J lost 5, with 20 bases in between. This chain's CDR3 is CASSLVIRGHRIYGYTF. The CDR3, as DNA: TGTGCCAGCAGCTTAGTAATCAGGGGACATCGGATTTATGGCTACACCTTC.

This chain links TRBV30 with TRBJ2-2, with TRBD1 matching 7 bases. This CDR3 is 14 amino acids long. The V and J ends lost 1 base and 3 bases, in that order; junction bases with no gene match: 2. CDR1 GTSNPN and CDR2 SVGIG come from the germline V gene (reference sequence). The CDR3 DNA is TGTGCCTGGAGTGAGGGGGCGGACACCGGGGAGCTGTTTTTT. This translates into CAWSEGADTGELFF.

The V gene is TRBV7-9, the J gene TRBJ1-2, with D unclear. The CDR3 runs 12 residues. The V gene's germline CDR1 is SEHNR and CDR2 FQNEAQ (reference sequence). With 1 base removed from V and 8 bases from J, the gap between germline ends came to 8 bases. This CDR3 is CASSLESGGYTF. The CDR3 coding sequence is TGTGCCAGCAGCTTAGAATCAGGCGGCTACACCTTC. Based on the CDR3 plus reference TRBV7-9 and TRBJ1-2, the full variable domain is DTGVSQNPRHKITKRGQNVTFRCDPISEHNRLYWYRQTLGQGPEFLTYFQNEAQLEKSRLLSDRFSAERPKGSFSTLEIQRTEQGDSAMYLCASSLESGGYTFGSGTRLTVV.